The sequence of this T cell receptor (beta chain) was determined in a study of T cell repertoires in aging, cancer and after chemotherapy. Overall study: Repeat sampling of healthy donors over several months to years showed clear clonal overlap. Study-level results: Healthy donors lost TCR diversity with age mainly through richness, cancer patients through richness and evenness. Compared with age-matched healthy donors, untreated hematological or solid cancer patients showed higher blood TCR clonality.

This clonotype was seen more than once but under ten times. Antigen: not known. Germline assignment: CDR1 DFQATT and CDR2 SNEGSKA (reference sequence). The trim removed 5 bases at V and 4 bases at J, leaving 14 bases unmatched. This CDR3 comprises 16 residues. A mixed TRB-A/B primer pool amplified rearranged TRB by multiplex touch-down PCR. From the multiplex PCR reads, TCRdb called clonotypes with MiXCR, one entry per CDR3 protein. This table has about 400 distinct CDR3 sequences, roughly 33% appearing once. TCR beta rearrangements were amplified from peripheral blood genomic DNA. This TCR was recovered from a human donor in good health. The chain couples TRBV20-1 to TRBJ2-3; 8 nucleotides align to TRBD2. Specimen: blood. The DNA of the CDR3 is TGCAGTGCTGCAGACTTGGTGGGACTAGTGGCAGATACGCAGTATTTT. It codes for CSAADLVGLVADTQYF.